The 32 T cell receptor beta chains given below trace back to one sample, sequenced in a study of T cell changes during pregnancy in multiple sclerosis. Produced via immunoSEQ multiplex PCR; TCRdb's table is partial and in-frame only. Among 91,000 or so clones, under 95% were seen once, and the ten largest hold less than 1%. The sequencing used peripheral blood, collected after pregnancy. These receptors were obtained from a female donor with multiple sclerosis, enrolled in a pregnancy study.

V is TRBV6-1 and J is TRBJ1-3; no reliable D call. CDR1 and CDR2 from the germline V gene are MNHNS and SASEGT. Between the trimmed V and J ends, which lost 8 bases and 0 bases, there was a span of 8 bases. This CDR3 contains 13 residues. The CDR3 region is CASQVLSGNTIYF. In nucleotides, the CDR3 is TGTGCCAGCCAGGTACTCTCTGGAAACACCATATATTTT.

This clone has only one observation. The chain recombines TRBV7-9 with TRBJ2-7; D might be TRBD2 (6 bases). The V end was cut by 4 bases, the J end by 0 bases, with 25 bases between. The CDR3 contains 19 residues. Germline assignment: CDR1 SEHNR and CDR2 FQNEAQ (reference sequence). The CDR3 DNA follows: TGTGCCAGCAGCTATCCTAGAGCGTGGGGGGACGGAGTCTCCTACGAGCAGTACTTC. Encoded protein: CASSYPRAWGDGVSYEQYF.

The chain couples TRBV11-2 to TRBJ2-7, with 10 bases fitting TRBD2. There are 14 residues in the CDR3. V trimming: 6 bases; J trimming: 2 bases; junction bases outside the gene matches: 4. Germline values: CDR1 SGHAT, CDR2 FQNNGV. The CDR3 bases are TGTGCCAGCAGGAGGACTAGCGGCACCTACGAGCAGTACTTC. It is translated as CASRRTSGTYEQYF.

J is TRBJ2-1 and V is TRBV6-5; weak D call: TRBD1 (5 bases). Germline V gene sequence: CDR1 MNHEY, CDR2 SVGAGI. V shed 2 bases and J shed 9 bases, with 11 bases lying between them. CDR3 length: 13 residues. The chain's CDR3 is CASSYGRVAEQFF. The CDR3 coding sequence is TGTGCCAGCAGTTACGGCAGGGTGGCTGAGCAGTTCTTC.

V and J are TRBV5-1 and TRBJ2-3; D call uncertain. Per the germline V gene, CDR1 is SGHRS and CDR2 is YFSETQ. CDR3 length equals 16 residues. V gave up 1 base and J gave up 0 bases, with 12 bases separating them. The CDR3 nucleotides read TGCGCCAGCAGCTTGACCCTGGCCTCTAGCACAGATACGCAGTATTTT. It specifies CASSLTLASSTDTQYF. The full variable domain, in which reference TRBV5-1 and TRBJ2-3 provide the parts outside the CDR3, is KAGVTQTPRYLIKTRGQQVTLSCSPISGHRSVSWYQQTPGQGLQFLFEYFSETQRNKGNFPGRFSGRQFSNSRSEMNVSTLELGDSALYLCASSLTLASSTDTQYFGPGTRLTVL.

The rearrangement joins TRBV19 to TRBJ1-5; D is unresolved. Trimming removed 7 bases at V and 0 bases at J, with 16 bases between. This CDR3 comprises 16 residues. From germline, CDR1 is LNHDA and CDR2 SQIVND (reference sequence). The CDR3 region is CASTTREGYSNQPQHF. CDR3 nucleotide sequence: TGTGCCAGTACTACTAGAGAGGGATATAGCAATCAGCCCCAGCATTTT.

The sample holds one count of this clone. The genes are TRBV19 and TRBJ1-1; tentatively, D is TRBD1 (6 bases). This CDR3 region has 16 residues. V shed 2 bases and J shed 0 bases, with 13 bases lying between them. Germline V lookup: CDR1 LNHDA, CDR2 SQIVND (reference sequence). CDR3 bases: TGTGCCAGTAGTATAAGCCAGGGGCGGATGAACACTGAAGCTTTCTTT. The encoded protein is CASSISQGRMNTEAFF.

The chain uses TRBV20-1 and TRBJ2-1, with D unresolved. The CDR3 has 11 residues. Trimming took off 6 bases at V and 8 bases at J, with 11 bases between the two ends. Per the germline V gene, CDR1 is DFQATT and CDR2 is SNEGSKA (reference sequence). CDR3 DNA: TGCAGTGCCAATAGACACGATGAGCAGTTCTTC. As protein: CSANRHDEQFF.

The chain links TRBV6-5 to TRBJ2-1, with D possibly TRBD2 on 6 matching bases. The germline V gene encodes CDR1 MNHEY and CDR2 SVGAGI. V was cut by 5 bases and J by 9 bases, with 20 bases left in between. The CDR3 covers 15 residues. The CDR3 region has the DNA TGTGCCAGCAGTAAGGGACTGGCAGGACGTCCTGAGCAGTTCTTC. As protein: CASSKGLAGRPEQFF.

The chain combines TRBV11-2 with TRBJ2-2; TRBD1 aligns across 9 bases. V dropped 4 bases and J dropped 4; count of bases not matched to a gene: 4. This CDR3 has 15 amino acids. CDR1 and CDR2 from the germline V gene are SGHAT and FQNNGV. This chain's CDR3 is CASSSGTGPTGELFF. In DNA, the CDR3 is TGTGCCAGCAGCTCCGGGACAGGGCCCACCGGGGAGCTGTTTTTT.

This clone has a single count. CDR3 nucleotides: TGTGCCAGCTCTTACGCCGGGGGGCCAGAGACCCAGTACTTC. Protein sequence: CASSYAGGPETQYF. The chain carries TRBV9 and TRBJ2-5; perhaps TRBD2 as D (7 bases). CDR1 is SGDLS, CDR2 YYNGEE, per germline. This CDR3 comprises 14 residues. V lost 7 bases and J 4 bases, leaving 17 bases between the germline ends.

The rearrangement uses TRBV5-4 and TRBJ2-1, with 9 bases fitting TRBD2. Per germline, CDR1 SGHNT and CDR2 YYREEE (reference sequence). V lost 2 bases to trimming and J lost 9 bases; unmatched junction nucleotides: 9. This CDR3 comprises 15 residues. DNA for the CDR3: TGTGCCAGCAGCTTTAGCGGGAGTGGGGGGCGTGAGCAGTTCTTC. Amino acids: CASSFSGSGGREQFF.

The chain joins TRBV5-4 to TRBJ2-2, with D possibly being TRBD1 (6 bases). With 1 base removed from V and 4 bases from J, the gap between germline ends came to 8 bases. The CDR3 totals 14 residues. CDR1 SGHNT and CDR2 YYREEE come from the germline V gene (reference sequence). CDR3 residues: CASSLSGVTGELFF. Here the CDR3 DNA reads TGTGCCAGCAGCTTGTCAGGGGTCACCGGGGAGCTGTTTTTT. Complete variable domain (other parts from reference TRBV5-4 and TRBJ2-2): ETGVTQSPTHLIKTRGQQVTLRCSSQSGHNTVSWYQQALGQGPQFIFQYYREEENGRGNFPPRFSGLQFPNYSSELNVNALELDDSALYLCASSLSGVTGELFFGEGSRLTVL.

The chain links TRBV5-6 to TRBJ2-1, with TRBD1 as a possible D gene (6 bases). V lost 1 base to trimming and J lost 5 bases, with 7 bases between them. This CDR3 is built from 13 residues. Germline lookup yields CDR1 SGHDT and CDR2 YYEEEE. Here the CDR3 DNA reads TGTGCCAGCAGCTTGACAGGGAACAATGAGCAGTTCTTC. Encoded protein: CASSLTGNNEQFF.

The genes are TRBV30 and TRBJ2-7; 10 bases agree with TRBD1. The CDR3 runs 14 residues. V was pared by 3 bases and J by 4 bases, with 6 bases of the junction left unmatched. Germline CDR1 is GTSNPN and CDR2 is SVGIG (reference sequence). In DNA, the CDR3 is TGTGCCTGGAGCCCCCGACAGGGGGCGTACGAGCAGTACTTC. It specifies CAWSPRQGAYEQYF.

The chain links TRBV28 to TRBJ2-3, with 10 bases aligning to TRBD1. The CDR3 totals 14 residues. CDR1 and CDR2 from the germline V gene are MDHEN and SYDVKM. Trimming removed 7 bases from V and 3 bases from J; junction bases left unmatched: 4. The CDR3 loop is CASTWTGGTDTQYF. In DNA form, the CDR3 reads TGTGCCAGCACCTGGACAGGGGGGACAGATACGCAGTATTTT.

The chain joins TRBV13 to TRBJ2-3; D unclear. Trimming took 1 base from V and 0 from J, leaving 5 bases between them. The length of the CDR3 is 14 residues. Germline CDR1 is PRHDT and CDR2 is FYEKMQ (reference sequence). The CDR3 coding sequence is TGTGCCAGCAGCTTAGTGGCTAGCACAGATACGCAGTATTTT. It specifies CASSLVASTDTQYF.

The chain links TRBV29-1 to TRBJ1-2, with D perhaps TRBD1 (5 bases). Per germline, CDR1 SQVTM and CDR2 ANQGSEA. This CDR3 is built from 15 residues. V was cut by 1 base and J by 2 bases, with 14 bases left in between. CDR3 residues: CSVEGQKAGNYGYTF. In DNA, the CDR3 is TGCAGCGTTGAAGGACAGAAAGCCGGCAACTATGGCTACACCTTC.

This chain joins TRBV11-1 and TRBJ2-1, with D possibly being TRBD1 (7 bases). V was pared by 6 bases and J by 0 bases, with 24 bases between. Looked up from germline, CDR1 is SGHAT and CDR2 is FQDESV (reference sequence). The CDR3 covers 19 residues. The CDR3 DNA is TGTGCCAGCAGGGAGACAGGGCGGGGCGCCTCGAGCTCCTACAATGAGCAGTTCTTC. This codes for CASRETGRGASSSYNEQFF.

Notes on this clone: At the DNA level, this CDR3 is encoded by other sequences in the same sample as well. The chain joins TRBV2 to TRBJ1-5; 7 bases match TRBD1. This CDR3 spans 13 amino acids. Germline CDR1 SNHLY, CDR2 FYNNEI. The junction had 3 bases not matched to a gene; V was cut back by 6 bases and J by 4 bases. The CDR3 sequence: CASRRDSNQPQHF. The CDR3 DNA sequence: TGTGCCAGCAGGCGGGACAGTAATCAGCCCCAGCATTTT.

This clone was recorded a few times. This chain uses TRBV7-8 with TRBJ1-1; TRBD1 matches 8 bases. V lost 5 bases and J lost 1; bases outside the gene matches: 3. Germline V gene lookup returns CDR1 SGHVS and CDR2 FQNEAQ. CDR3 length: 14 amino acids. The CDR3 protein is CASSLRGQNTEAFF. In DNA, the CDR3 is TGTGCCAGCAGCCTCAGGGGGCAGAACACTGAAGCTTTCTTT.

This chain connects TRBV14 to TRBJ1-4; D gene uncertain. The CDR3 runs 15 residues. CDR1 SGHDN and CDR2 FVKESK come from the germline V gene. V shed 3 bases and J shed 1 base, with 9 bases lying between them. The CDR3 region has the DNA TGTGCCAGCAGCCACCAGACGGGAACTAATGAAAAACTGTTTTTT. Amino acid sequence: CASSHQTGTNEKLFF.

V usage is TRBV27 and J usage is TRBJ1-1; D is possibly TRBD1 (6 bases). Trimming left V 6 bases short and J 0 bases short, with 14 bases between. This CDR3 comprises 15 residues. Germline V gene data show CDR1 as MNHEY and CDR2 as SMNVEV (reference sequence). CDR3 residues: CASSRPGVMNTEAFF. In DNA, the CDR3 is TGTGCCAGCAGCCGTCCAGGGGTGATGAACACTGAAGCTTTCTTT.

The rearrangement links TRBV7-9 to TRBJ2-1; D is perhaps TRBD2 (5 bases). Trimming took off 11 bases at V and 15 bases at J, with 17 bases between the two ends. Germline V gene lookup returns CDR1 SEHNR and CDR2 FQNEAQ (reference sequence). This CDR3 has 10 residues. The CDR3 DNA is TGTGCCCGCCCCGGCTATGAGGGGTTCTTC. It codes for CARPGYEGFF.

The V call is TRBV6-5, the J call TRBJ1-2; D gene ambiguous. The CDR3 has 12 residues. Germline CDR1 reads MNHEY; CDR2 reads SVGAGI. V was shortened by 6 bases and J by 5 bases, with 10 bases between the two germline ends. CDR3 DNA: TGTGCCAGCAGCCCTTCCGGGTATGGCTACACCTTC. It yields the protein CASSPSGYGYTF.

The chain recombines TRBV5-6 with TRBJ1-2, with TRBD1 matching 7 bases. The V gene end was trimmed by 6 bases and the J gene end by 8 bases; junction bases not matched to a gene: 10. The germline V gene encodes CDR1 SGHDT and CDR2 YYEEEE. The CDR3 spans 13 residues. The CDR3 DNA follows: TGTGCCAGCACCCTTCAGCAGGGGGAAGGCTACACCTTC. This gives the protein CASTLQQGEGYTF. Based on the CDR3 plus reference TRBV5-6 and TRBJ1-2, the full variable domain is DAGVTQSPTHLIKTRGQQVTLRCSPKSGHDTVSWYQQALGQGPQFIFQYYEEEERQRGNFPDRFSGHQFPNYSSELNVNALLLGDSALYLCASTLQQGEGYTFGSGTRLTVV.

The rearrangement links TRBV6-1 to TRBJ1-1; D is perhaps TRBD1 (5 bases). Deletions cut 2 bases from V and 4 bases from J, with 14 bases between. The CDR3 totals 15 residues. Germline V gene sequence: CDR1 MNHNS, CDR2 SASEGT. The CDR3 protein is CASSEKGSGGTEAFF. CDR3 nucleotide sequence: TGTGCCAGCAGTGAAAAGGGGTCGGGCGGCACTGAAGCTTTCTTT.

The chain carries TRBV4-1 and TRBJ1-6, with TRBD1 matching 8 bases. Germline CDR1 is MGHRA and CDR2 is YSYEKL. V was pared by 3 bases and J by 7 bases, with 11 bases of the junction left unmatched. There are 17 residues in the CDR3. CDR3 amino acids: CASSQARGLRLNSPLHF. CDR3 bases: TGCGCCAGCAGCCAGGCCAGGGGGCTTAGACTAAATTCACCCCTCCACTTT.

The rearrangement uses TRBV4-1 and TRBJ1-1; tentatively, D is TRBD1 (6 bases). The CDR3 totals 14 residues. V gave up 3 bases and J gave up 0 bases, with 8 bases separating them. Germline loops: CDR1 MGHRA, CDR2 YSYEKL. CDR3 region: CASSHGQMNTEAFF. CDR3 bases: TGCGCCAGCAGCCACGGACAGATGAACACTGAAGCTTTCTTT.

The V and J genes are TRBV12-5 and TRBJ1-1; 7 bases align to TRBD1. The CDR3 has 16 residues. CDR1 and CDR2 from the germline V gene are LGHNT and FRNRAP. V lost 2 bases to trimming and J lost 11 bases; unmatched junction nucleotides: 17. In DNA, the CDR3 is TGTGCTAGTGGTTTGCTCCCCGGGACAGATGTCCGTTCGGCTTTCTTT. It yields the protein CASGLLPGTDVRSAFF. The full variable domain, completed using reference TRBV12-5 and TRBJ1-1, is DARVTQTPRHKVTEMGQEVTMRCQPILGHNTVFWYRQTMMQGLELLAYFRNRAPLDDSGMPKDRFSAEMPDATLATLKIQPSEPRDSAVYFCASGLLPGTDVRSAFFGQGTRLTVV.

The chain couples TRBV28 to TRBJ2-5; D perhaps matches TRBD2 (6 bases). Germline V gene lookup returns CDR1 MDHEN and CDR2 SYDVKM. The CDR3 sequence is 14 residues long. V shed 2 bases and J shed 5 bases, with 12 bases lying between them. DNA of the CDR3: TGTGCCAGCAGTTTACCACTAGCCGGGGAGACCCAGTACTTC. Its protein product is CASSLPLAGETQYF.

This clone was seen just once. This CDR3 is CASSLGAGGTDTQYF. CDR3 DNA: TGTGCCAGCAGCTTAGGAGCGGGAGGGACAGATACGCAGTATTTT. The rearrangement links TRBV7-2 to TRBJ2-3; 10 nucleotides agree with TRBD2. CDR3 length: 15 residues. V was pared by 1 base and J by 3 bases, with 1 base of the junction left unmatched. The germline CDR1 and CDR2 sequences are SGHTA and FQGNSA. Looking up the rest from reference TRBV7-2 and TRBJ2-3 gives the full variable domain: GAGVSQSPSNKVTEKGKDVELRCDPISGHTALYWYRQSLGQGLEFLIYFQGNSAPDKSGLPSDRFSAERTGGSVSTLTIQRTQQEDSAVYLCASSLGAGGTDTQYFGPGTRLTVL.